Reported below is one T cell receptor beta chain. The antigen remains unidentified. The library was built from 400 to 500 ng RNA with molecular barcoded adaptors for alpha/delta and beta/gamma chains. MiXCR, applied by TCRdb to the reads, yields one record per CDR3 protein. The sample has roughly 68,000 distinct CDR3 sequences, over 11% seen once; the top ten hold approximately 47%. The data stem from a study of read filtering for tumor transcriptome and immune sequencing. Overall study context: DNase treatment preceded whole-transcriptome library preparation. Notes on the study in general: RNA-seq captured clonotypes less deeply and reliably than IR-seq.

Germline loops: CDR1 DFQATT, CDR2 SNEGSKA (reference sequence). CDR3 size: 12 residues. V dropped 3 bases and J dropped 3 bases, with 9 bases sitting between them. The chain employs TRBV20-1 and TRBJ2-7; D gene unclear. This TCR was sampled from a donor at least 40 years old with multiple myeloma. Material: a population of CD138-negative cells sorted from bone marrow. CDR3 DNA sequence: TGCAGTGCTAGCGTCTCGAACTACGAGCAGTACTTC. The encoded protein is CSASVSNYEQYF.